This TCR beta chain was sequenced for a study of T cell responses to AZD1222 COVID-19 vaccine. Broader study findings: Most donors were white British and more were female, and clonal diversity was possibly underestimated. No repertoire was sampled before or during the peak T cell response, only after it. Of spike-specific TCRs, nearly half reportedly target regions left unmutated in variants. Recipients of AZD1222 seropositive at baseline numbered only 5 or 6.

Details on this clone: Antigen specificity is unknown.

Germline V gene sequence: CDR1 LNHDA, CDR2 SQIVND (reference sequence). CDR3 length: 14 amino acids. V lost 6 bases and J lost 4; bases outside the gene matches: 6. TCRdb's table, derived via immunoSEQ multiplex PCR, lists solely in-frame clones and lacks some. The sample shows fewer than 110,000 clones, about 86% of them seen only once. This rearrangement joins TRBV19 to TRBJ2-7; TRBD2 aligns across 10 bases. The receptor was derived from an adult in good health. Sequencing was performed on peripheral blood, taken on day 0 of AZD1222 vaccination. CDR3 sequence reads: CASSGTSEPYEQYF. DNA of the CDR3: TGTGCCAGTAGCGGGACTAGCGAACCTTACGAGCAGTACTTC.